Presented here are 32 T cell receptor beta chains from one specimen sequenced in a study of blood T cell repertoires in COVID-19 (TCRdb year 2020). Library method: the immunoSEQ multiplex PCR assay. The source is immuneACCESS, and TCRdb retained only in-frame sequences with V and J called. Part of the clones is not carried over; for the studies checked, unresolved V genes explain less than half of this, and the remainder is unexplained. The sample includes fewer than 90,000 clones, with roughly 90% observed a single time. Approximately 15% of the sample rests with the top ten. Sequenced material: peripheral blood. These receptors came from a male donor with acute or convalescent COVID-19.

About this clone: Other DNA variants within this sample encode the same CDR3. This chain links TRBV5-1 with TRBJ1-4; perhaps TRBD1 as D (5 bases). Germline loops: CDR1 SGHRS, CDR2 YFSETQ. The CDR3 spans 14 residues. V shed 4 bases and J shed 3 bases, with 10 bases lying between them. Here the CDR3 DNA reads TGCGCCAGCAGCCTAGGGGCGGCTAATGAAAAACTGTTTTTT. Encoded protein: CASSLGAANEKLFF.

The chain couples TRBV20-1 to TRBJ1-3; no clear D gene. V was cut by 3 bases and J by 0 bases, with 12 bases left in between. The CDR3 runs to 15 residues. Germline assignment: CDR1 DFQATT and CDR2 SNEGSKA (reference sequence). The chain's CDR3 is CSASWPGSSGNTIYF. CDR3 DNA sequence: TGCAGTGCTAGTTGGCCGGGGAGCTCTGGAAACACCATATATTTT.

The J gene is TRBJ2-6, the V gene TRBV7-9; maybe TRBD1 (6 bases). Germline V lookup: CDR1 SEHNR, CDR2 FQNEAQ (reference sequence). The CDR3 runs 15 residues. V lost 5 bases and J 4 bases, leaving 12 bases between the germline ends. The chain's CDR3 is CASSDTGYGANVLTF. DNA for the CDR3: TGTGCCAGCAGCGACACAGGGTACGGGGCCAACGTCCTGACTTTC.

The rearrangement links TRBV4-1 to TRBJ2-7, with TRBD1 matching over 8 bases. CDR1 and CDR2 (germline): MGHRA, YSYEKL. J was trimmed by 8 bases and V by 5 bases; bases with no gene match: 11. The CDR3 loop spans 14 amino acids. The chain's CDR3 is CASSSAGTGTKQYF. The CDR3 coding sequence is TGCGCCAGCAGCTCGGCGGGGACAGGAACTAAGCAGTACTTC.

The V gene is TRBV6-5, the J gene TRBJ1-1; TRBD1 is a possible D gene (6 bases). The CDR3 runs 13 residues. The V gene's germline CDR1 is MNHEY and CDR2 SVGAGI. Trimming removed 4 bases from V and 7 bases from J, with 13 bases in between. The CDR3 sequence is CASSSDRQSEAFF. Written as DNA, the CDR3 is TGTGCCAGCAGTTCCGACAGGCAGAGTGAAGCTTTCTTT.

The V gene is TRBV15, the J gene TRBJ2-7; TRBD1 matches 10 bases. CDR1 is LNHNV, CDR2 YYDKDF, per germline (reference sequence). The CDR3 has 15 residues. V lost 1 base, J lost 4 bases, and 4 bases stayed unmatched. Here the CDR3 reads CATSRGQGAIYEQYF. In nucleotides, the CDR3 is TGTGCCACCAGCAGAGGACAGGGGGCTATATACGAGCAGTACTTC.

The genes are TRBV3-1 (or the pseudogene TRBV3-2) and TRBJ1-4; TRBD1 matches at 8 bases. The CDR3 covers 16 residues. V was pared by 3 bases and J by 7 bases, with 10 bases of the junction left unmatched. The V gene's germline CDR1 is LGHDT and CDR2 YNNKEL (reference sequence). The CDR3 nucleotides are TGTGCCAGCAGCCATTCCTTACAGGGGGTAGGTGAAAAACTGTTTTTT. Translating it yields CASSHSLQGVGEKLFF.

The chain combines TRBV9 with TRBJ1-5; TRBD1 matches 7 bases. CDR3 length equals 16 residues. Germline V CDR1 and CDR2: SGDLS, YYNGEE. V lost 0 bases and J lost 5; bases outside the gene matches: 8. DNA of the CDR3: TGTGCCAGCAGCGTAGGCGAAGGGGGCTATGATCAGCCCCAGCATTTT. Protein product: CASSVGEGGYDQPQHF.

This clone was found once. This rearrangement joins TRBV7-2 to TRBJ2-2; 8 bases are shared with TRBD1. CDR3 length: 15 amino acids. Looked up from germline, CDR1 is SGHTA and CDR2 is FQGNSA. The ends lost 5 bases at V and 7 bases at J; junction bases unmatched: 9. The CDR3 bases are TGTGCCAGCAGCCCTCGGACAGGGAGTAGCGGGGAGCTGTTTTTT. Its translation is CASSPRTGSSGELFF.

The rearrangement uses TRBV19 and TRBJ2-3, with D possibly TRBD2 on 6 matching bases. The V and J ends lost 6 bases and 2 bases respectively, with 12 bases between them. This CDR3 contains 14 residues. In germline, CDR1 is LNHDA, CDR2 SQIVND (reference sequence). CDR3 sequence reads: CASSAGTYTDTQYF. In DNA form, the CDR3 reads TGTGCCAGTAGCGCGGGAACCTACACAGATACGCAGTATTTT.

The count of this clone is one. The rearrangement links TRBV7-2 to TRBJ1-4; D call uncertain. The CDR3 covers 13 residues. V was clipped by 8 bases and J by 2 bases, with 9 bases between them. Germline CDR1 SGHTA, CDR2 FQGNSA. The chain's CDR3 is CASLLRTNEKLFF. Here the CDR3 DNA reads TGTGCCAGCCTCCTGAGGACTAATGAAAAACTGTTTTTT.

This chain links TRBV6-1 with TRBJ2-1; a possible D gene is TRBD2 (6 bases). Trimming stripped 2 bases from V and 8 bases from J, with 13 bases between. The length of the CDR3 is 14 residues. The germline V gene has CDR1 MNHNS and CDR2 SASEGT. In DNA, the CDR3 is TGTGCCAGCAGTGAATCGACTAGGAGCCATGAGCAGTTCTTC. As protein: CASSESTRSHEQFF.

This clone was detected once. The chain links TRBV2 to TRBJ1-5; tentative D call: TRBD1 (5 bases). This CDR3 region has 14 residues. Germline V gives CDR1 SNHLY, CDR2 FYNNEI. Trimming took off 2 bases at V and 6 bases at J, with 11 bases between the two ends. The CDR3 sequence is CASSELQGAQPQHF. The CDR3 nucleotides read TGTGCCAGCAGTGAACTTCAGGGCGCTCAGCCCCAGCATTTT.

The chain uses TRBV6-6 and TRBJ1-1; 7 bases map to TRBD1. Per the germline V gene, CDR1 is MNHNY and CDR2 is SVGAGI (reference sequence). J was trimmed by 10 bases and V by 6 bases; bases with no gene match: 5. CDR3 length equals 11 residues. The CDR3, as DNA: TGTGCCAGCAGGTTACAGGGGTCAGCTTTCTTT. Its protein is CASRLQGSAFF.

V and J are TRBV19 and TRBJ1-6; D unresolved. This CDR3 is built from 13 residues. Trimming took 5 bases from V and 9 from J, leaving 11 bases between them. Per the germline V gene, CDR1 is LNHDA and CDR2 is SQIVND (reference sequence). The CDR3 reads CASSPQEGSPLHF. Written as DNA, the CDR3 is TGTGCCAGTAGTCCCCAGGAGGGTTCACCCCTCCACTTT.

DNA for the CDR3: TGTGCCAGCATTAACCGGGGGGTGAGGATTGTAGCTTTCTTT. Its protein product is CASINRGVRIVAFF. The genes are TRBV28 and TRBJ1-1, with D possibly TRBD1 on 5 matching bases. The V gene lost 7 bases and the J gene lost 10 bases, with 22 bases spanning the gap. There are 14 residues in the CDR3. CDR1 MDHEN and CDR2 SYDVKM come from the germline V gene.

The V and J genes are TRBV18 and TRBJ2-2, with TRBD1 matching over 12 bases. Germline CDR1 and CDR2: KGHSH and LQKENI. V lost 3 bases and J lost 7; bases outside the gene matches: 9. The CDR3 contains 17 residues. The CDR3 protein is CASSPPGTGGAVGELFF. The CDR3 DNA follows: TGTGCCAGCTCACCTCCGGGGACAGGGGGCGCCGTCGGGGAGCTGTTTTTT.

This clone was observed a single time. The chain joins TRBV28 to TRBJ1-2; no reliable D call. The CDR3 covers 12 residues. Germline CDR1 reads MDHEN; CDR2 reads SYDVKM. V gave up 6 bases and J gave up 7 bases, with 12 bases separating them. CDR3 bases: TGTGCCAGCAGCGAGACCAGGATTGGCTACACCTTC. This sequence encodes CASSETRIGYTF.

V and J are TRBV5-1 and TRBJ2-5, with 13 bases lining up with TRBD2. The CDR3 extends over 15 amino acids. The ends lost 4 bases at V and 1 base at J; junction bases unmatched: 1. Germline CDR1 SGHRS, CDR2 YFSETQ. CDR3 in amino acids: CASSRTSGGQETQYF. The CDR3 coding sequence is TGCGCCAGCAGCCGGACTAGCGGGGGCCAAGAGACCCAGTACTTC.

The gene calls are TRBV6-4 and TRBJ2-3, with 7 bases matching TRBD1. The junction had 9 bases not matched to a gene; V was cut back by 5 bases and J by 4 bases. The CDR3 is made up of 15 amino acids. Germline V gene sequence: CDR1 MRHNA, CDR2 SNTAGT. The CDR3 DNA reads as TGTGCCAGCAGTCTCCAGGGGGATAGGGCAGATACGCAGTATTTT. Protein sequence: CASSLQGDRADTQYF.

This chain links TRBV10-1 with TRBJ2-5; TRBD1 matches at 12 bases. With V trimmed by 0 bases and J by 4 bases, 3 bases remained unmatched. CDR3 length: 16 residues. Germline V gene data show CDR1 as WNHNN and CDR2 as SYGVQD (reference sequence). The CDR3 DNA is TGCGCCAGCAGTGAGTCGCGGGACAGGGGGCGAGAGACCCAGTACTTC. It yields the protein CASSESRDRGRETQYF.

This clone was observed a handful of times. The gene calls are TRBV4-1 and TRBJ2-7; 8 nucleotides line up with TRBD1. The CDR3 is 15 residues long. J lost 3 bases, V lost 3 bases, and 7 bases had no gene match. Germline V gives CDR1 MGHRA, CDR2 YSYEKL. The CDR3 region has the DNA TGCGCCAGCAGCCACCGGGACAGGCAACTCTACGAGCAGTACTTC. This encodes CASSHRDRQLYEQYF.

V is TRBV12-3 or TRBV12-4 and J is TRBJ1-3, with D unresolved. V lost 4 bases to trimming and J lost 1 base, with 5 bases between them. The CDR3 is 13 amino acids. CDR3 loop: CASSSRSGNTIYF. CDR3 bases: TGTGCCAGCAGTTCCCGGTCTGGAAACACCATATATTTT.

The CDR3, as DNA: TGTGCCAGCAGTGAGGGGACAGGGAGCCAAGAGACCCAGTACTTC. Its translation: CASSEGTGSQETQYF. The chain employs TRBV6-1 and TRBJ2-5, with 9 bases that match TRBD1. Germline values: CDR1 MNHNS, CDR2 SASEGT. This CDR3 contains 15 residues. J was trimmed by 1 base and V by 3 bases; bases with no gene match: 3.

This clone appeared once. V is TRBV5-1 and J is TRBJ1-2; 7 nucleotides align to TRBD1. The CDR3 totals 12 residues. Trimming took 4 bases from V and 8 from J; bases not matched to a gene: 5. Germline V gene lookup returns CDR1 SGHRS and CDR2 YFSETQ. This chain's CDR3 is CASSPDRLGYTF. CDR3 bases: TGCGCCAGCAGCCCGGACAGGCTGGGCTACACCTTC.

This clone was observed once. This chain connects TRBV10-3 to TRBJ2-7, with 7 bases identical to TRBD1. The CDR3 extends over 15 amino acids. Germline values: CDR1 ENHRY, CDR2 SYGVKD. V shed 4 bases and J 6 bases; nucleotides not matched to a gene: 12. This CDR3 reads CAISVRDSSMIEQYF. Written as DNA, the CDR3 is TGTGCCATCAGTGTACGGGACAGCAGTATGATCGAGCAGTACTTC.

The chain joins TRBV5-5 to TRBJ1-6; no reliable D call. V was shortened by 1 base and J by 7 bases, with 12 bases between the two germline ends. This CDR3 is built from 15 residues. Per the germline V gene, CDR1 is SGHKS and CDR2 is YYEKEE (reference sequence). The CDR3 DNA reads TGTGCCAGCAGCTTGACAGATTTGAGCAATTCACCCCTCCACTTT. Translated: CASSLTDLSNSPLHF.

This chain connects TRBV4-1 to TRBJ1-4; possible D gene TRBD1, 5 bases. The V end was cut by 3 bases, the J end by 3 bases, with 11 bases between. This CDR3 has 15 residues. CDR1 MGHRA and CDR2 YSYEKL come from the germline V gene. The DNA for the CDR3 is TGCGCCAGCAGCCAGGGGGGTCGGTCTAATGAAAAACTGTTTTTT. It encodes CASSQGGRSNEKLFF.

The chain has TRBV6-5 and TRBJ1-1, with unresolved D. The CDR3 length is 12 residues. The ends were cut back, 6 bases at V and 4 bases at J, with 9 bases in the middle. Per the germline V gene, CDR1 is MNHEY and CDR2 is SVGAGI. DNA for the CDR3: TGTGCCAGCAGGACTGGGTCCACTGAAGCTTTCTTT. Protein product: CASRTGSTEAFF.

This clone has just a few counts. The rearrangement links TRBV7-9 to TRBJ1-3; perhaps TRBD1 as D (5 bases). Deletions cut 5 bases from V and 0 bases from J, with 11 bases between. CDR1 is SEHNR, CDR2 FQNEAQ, per germline (reference sequence). This CDR3 has 15 residues. The CDR3 sequence is CASSETAISGNTIYF. Here the CDR3 DNA reads TGTGCCAGCAGCGAGACAGCAATCTCTGGAAACACCATATATTTT.

Here the CDR3 reads CASSPGTGSEQFF. As DNA, the CDR3 is TGTGCCAGCAGTCCCGGGACAGGGAGTGAGCAGTTCTTC. This rearrangement joins TRBV6-5 to TRBJ2-1; 9 positions match TRBD1. The CDR3 is 13 residues long. Germline lookup yields CDR1 MNHEY and CDR2 SVGAGI. V was pared by 5 bases and J by 9 bases, with 5 bases of the junction left unmatched.

The chain carries TRBV6-2 or TRBV6-3 and TRBJ1-2; 9 bases align to TRBD1. Germline V gene lookup returns CDR1 MNHEY and CDR2 SVGEGT. The length of the CDR3 is 17 residues. V was clipped by 6 bases and J by 7 bases; unmatched bases: 18. For the CDR3, the DNA is TGTGCCAGCAGGCCTACAGGGGGCGCTGGAAGGACTATTGGCTACACCTTC. It encodes CASRPTGGAGRTIGYTF.